These 13 T cell receptor beta chains share one sample of origin, sequenced in a study of CD8 T cells in ankylosing spondylitis. TCRdb reprocessed the 5' RACE reads via MiXCR and lists one record per CDR3 protein. The sample includes around 130,000 distinct CDR3 sequences, 7% of them seen just once. Sequenced: blood, either unsorted or a sorted T cell fraction (not recorded which). The receptors derive from a male donor with ankylosing spondylitis or in good health (not recorded which).

This clonotype was detected only once. Since a much larger clone is just one base distant, this may be a read error. J is TRBJ2-3 and V is TRBV20-1, with no clear D. CDR1 is DFQATT, CDR2 SNEGSKA, per germline (reference sequence). This CDR3 contains 16 residues. The ends were cut back, 0 bases at V and 0 bases at J, with 13 bases in the middle. CDR3 sequence reads: CSARDDEAFSTDTQYF. The CDR3 DNA reads TGCAGTGCTAGAGATGACGAGGCTTTCAGCACAGATACGCAGTATTTT.

Many counts were recorded for this clonotype. This sequence joins TRBV6-5 and TRBJ2-7; D remains unclear. There are 14 residues in the CDR3. CDR1 and CDR2 (germline): MNHEY, SVGAGI. V gave up 0 bases and J gave up 5 bases, with 11 bases separating them. For the CDR3, the DNA is TGTGCCAGCAGTTACTCGGTATACACGGACGAGCAGTACTTC. This sequence encodes CASSYSVYTDEQYF.

This clonotype was observed many times. The junction shows a germline mismatch at one end, possibly a read error. V usage is TRBV20-1 and J usage is TRBJ2-2, with 9 bases that match TRBD2. CDR1 and CDR2 from the germline V gene are DFQATT and SNEGSKA (reference sequence). The CDR3 has 16 amino acids. The CDR3 reads CCARDFGGGATGELFF. In nucleotides, the CDR3 is TGCTGTGCTAGAGATTTCGGCGGGGGGGCAACCGGGGAGCTGTTTTTT.

The table lists this clonotype with many counts. The chain has TRBV3-1 and TRBJ1-5; no definite D call. This CDR3 contains 16 residues. Between the trimmed V and J ends, which lost 1 base and 3 bases, there was a span of 13 bases. Germline CDR1 LGHDT, CDR2 YNNKEL (reference sequence). CDR3 amino acids: CASSQGGWVNNQPQHF. The CDR3 region has the DNA TGTGCCAGCAGCCAAGGCGGGTGGGTCAACAATCAGCCCCAGCATTTT.

This clonotype was picked up many times. The DNA of the CDR3 is TGTGCCAGCAGTTGGGGGACAGGCCATGGGACAGATACGCAGTATTTT. Encoded protein: CASSWGTGHGTDTQYF. The rearrangement links TRBV12-3 or TRBV12-4 to TRBJ2-3; 8 bases are shared with TRBD1. The CDR3 has 16 amino acids. V lost 4 bases, J lost 3 bases, and 9 bases stayed unmatched.

This clonotype came up many times. This chain joins TRBV20-1 and TRBJ2-2; D could derive from TRBD1 or TRBD2 (6 bases each). Trimming stripped 6 bases from V and 2 bases from J, with 16 bases between. The CDR3 is 15 residues long. Germline values: CDR1 DFQATT, CDR2 SNEGSKA (reference sequence). The CDR3 region has the DNA TGCAGTGCCGGGGGCCCGGCGGATAACACCGGGGAGCTGTTTTTT. This encodes CSAGGPADNTGELFF.

In this sample, this clonotype turned up many times. The chain recombines TRBV3-1 with TRBJ2-7; TRBD2 agrees at 8 bases. J gave up 1 base and V 4 bases, and 6 bases lay outside the gene matches. CDR3 length equals 15 residues. Germline CDR1 LGHDT, CDR2 YNNKEL (reference sequence). The CDR3 sequence is CASSPALAASYEQYF. In DNA form, the CDR3 reads TGTGCCAGCAGCCCTGCACTAGCGGCATCCTACGAGCAGTACTTC.

In this sample, this clonotype turned up many times. The chain has TRBV9 and TRBJ1-3, with D perhaps TRBD1 (5 bases). The V end was cut by 5 bases, the J end by 0 bases, with 15 bases between. Per germline, CDR1 SGDLS and CDR2 YYNGEE. This CDR3 has 16 residues. CDR3 protein: CASSGGVQHSGNTIYF. In nucleotides, the CDR3 is TGTGCCAGCAGTGGGGGGGTTCAGCACTCTGGAAACACCATATATTTT. The variable domain in full, with the rest retrieved from reference TRBV9 and TRBJ1-3, is DSGVTQTPKHLITATGQRVTLRCSPRSGDLSVYWYQQSLDQGLQFLIQYYNGEERAKGNILERFSAQQFPDLHSELNLSSLELGDSALYFCASSGGVQHSGNTIYFGEGSWLTVV.

V and J are TRBV7-2 and TRBJ2-1, with unresolved D. CDR3 length equals 17 residues. V was pared by 0 bases and J by 2 bases, with 14 bases between. Germline lookup yields CDR1 SGHTA and CDR2 FQGNSA. This CDR3 is CASSLALAAAAYNEQFF. In nucleotides, the CDR3 is TGTGCCAGCAGCTTAGCGTTGGCAGCAGCTGCCTACAATGAGCAGTTCTTC.

This clonotype was seen many times. The chain carries TRBV12-3 or TRBV12-4 and TRBJ2-1; no definite D call. V was trimmed by 6 bases and J by 9 bases, leaving 6 bases between them. CDR3 size: 10 residues. For the CDR3, the DNA is TGTGCCAGCAGCACTACTGAGCAGTTCTTC. Translation: CASSTTEQFF.

This clonotype was seen a handful of times. The rearrangement joins TRBV20-1 to TRBJ2-3; D is undetermined. CDR3 length: 13 amino acids. Per germline, CDR1 DFQATT and CDR2 SNEGSKA (reference sequence). V was shortened by 2 bases and J by 2 bases, with 8 bases between the two germline ends. The CDR3 loop reads CSARFVNTDTQYF. The CDR3 DNA reads as TGCAGTGCTAGATTTGTCAACACAGATACGCAGTATTTT.

This clonotype was counted at least ten times. V usage is TRBV24-1 and J usage is TRBJ2-3; 10 positions match TRBD2. This CDR3 has 17 amino acids. Germline V gene lookup returns CDR1 KGHDR and CDR2 SFDVKD. With V trimmed by 4 bases and J by 0 bases, 6 bases remained unmatched. The CDR3 sequence is CATSDRWTSGSTDTQYF. CDR3 sequence (DNA): TGTGCCACCAGTGACCGTTGGACTAGCGGTAGCACAGATACGCAGTATTTT.

CDR3 in amino acids: CASSDVLAGSDTQYF. Written as DNA, the CDR3 is TGTGCCAGCAGTGACGTACTAGCGGGATCTGATACGCAGTATTTT. The rearrangement links TRBV6-4 to TRBJ2-3; 10 bases agree with TRBD2. The CDR3 runs to 15 residues. The V segment lost 2 bases and the J segment 6 bases; nucleotides outside the gene matches: 5. The germline V gene encodes CDR1 MRHNA and CDR2 SNTAGT.